Only a few counts were recorded for the clone carrying this T cell receptor beta chain. As originally analysed: Reference gene primer amplification gave nucleated cell count estimates. Sequencing used immunoSEQ multiplex PCR; TCRdb keeps in-frame clones, though not all of them. The DNA gave D and trimming, while V, J and clone size come from that table. The sample holds roughly 200,000 clones, over 75% seen once. The data were obtained in a study of blood T cell repertoires in COVID-19. Study-level information: The study drew acute and convalescent COVID-19 samples from the United States, Italy and Spain. The analysed material was cDNA or gDNA that came from T cells, B-cell-depleted T cells, or PBMCs.

Trimming pared 7 bases from V and 5 bases from J, leaving 8 bases between. The CDR3 extends over 10 amino acids. Germline-derived CDR1 and CDR2 are SQVTM and ANQGSEA. This sequence joins TRBV29-1 and TRBJ2-5; maybe TRBD2 (5 bases). The sample taken for sequencing was peripheral blood. The TCR was taken from a woman older than 75 with acute or convalescent COVID-19. The CDR3 DNA sequence: TGCAGCGCCGGGGAGGAGACCCAGTACTTC. Residues: CSAGEETQYF.